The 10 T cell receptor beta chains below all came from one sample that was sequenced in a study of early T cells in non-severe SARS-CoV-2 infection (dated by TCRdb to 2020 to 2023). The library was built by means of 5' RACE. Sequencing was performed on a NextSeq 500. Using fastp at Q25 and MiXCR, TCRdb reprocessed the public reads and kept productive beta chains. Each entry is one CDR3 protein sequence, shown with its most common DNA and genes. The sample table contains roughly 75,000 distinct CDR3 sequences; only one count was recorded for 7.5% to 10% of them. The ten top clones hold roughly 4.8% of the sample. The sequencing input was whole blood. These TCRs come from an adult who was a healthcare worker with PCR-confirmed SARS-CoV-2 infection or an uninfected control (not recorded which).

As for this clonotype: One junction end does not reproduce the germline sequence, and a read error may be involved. The CDR3 loop reads CASSAPYQPRHF. The DNA for the CDR3 is TGTGCCAGCAGTGCCCCATATCAGCCCCGGCATTTT. The chain carries TRBV27 and TRBJ1-5; D remains ambiguous. Germline V lookup: CDR1 MNHEY, CDR2 SMNVEV (reference sequence). This CDR3 spans 12 amino acids.

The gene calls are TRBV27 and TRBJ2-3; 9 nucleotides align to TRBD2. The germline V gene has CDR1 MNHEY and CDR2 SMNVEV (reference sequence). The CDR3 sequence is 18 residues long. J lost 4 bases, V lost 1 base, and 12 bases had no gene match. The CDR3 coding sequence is TGTGCCAGCAGTTTATATGATATTAGCGGGAGAGGGGCAGATACGCAGTATTTT. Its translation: CASSLYDISGRGADTQYF.

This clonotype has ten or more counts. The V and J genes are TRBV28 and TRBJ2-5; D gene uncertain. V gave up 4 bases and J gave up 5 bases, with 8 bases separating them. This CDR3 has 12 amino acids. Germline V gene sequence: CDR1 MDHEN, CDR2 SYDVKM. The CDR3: CASSSLVETQYF. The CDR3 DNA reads TGTGCCAGCAGTTCCCTTGTGGAGACCCAGTACTTC.

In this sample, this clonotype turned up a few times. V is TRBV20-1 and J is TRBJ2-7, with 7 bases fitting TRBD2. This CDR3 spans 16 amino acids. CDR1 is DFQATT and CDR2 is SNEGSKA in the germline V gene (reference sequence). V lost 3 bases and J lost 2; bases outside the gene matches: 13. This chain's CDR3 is CSARSPGGLIPYEQYF. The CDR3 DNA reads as TGCAGTGCTAGGTCTCCGGGGGGTCTGATTCCCTACGAGCAGTACTTC.

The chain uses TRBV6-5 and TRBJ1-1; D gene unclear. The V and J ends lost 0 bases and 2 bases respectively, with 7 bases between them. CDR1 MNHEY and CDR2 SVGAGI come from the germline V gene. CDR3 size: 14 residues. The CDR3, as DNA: TGTGCCAGCAGTTACTCCGGGGTAAACACTGAAGCTTTCTTT. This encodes CASSYSGVNTEAFF.

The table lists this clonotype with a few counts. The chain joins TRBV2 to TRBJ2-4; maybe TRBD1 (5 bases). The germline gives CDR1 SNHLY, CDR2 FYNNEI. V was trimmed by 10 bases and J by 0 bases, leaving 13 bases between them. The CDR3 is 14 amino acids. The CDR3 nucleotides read TGTGCCATCCAGGGTCATATAGCCAAAAACATTCAGTACTTC. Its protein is CAIQGHIAKNIQYF.

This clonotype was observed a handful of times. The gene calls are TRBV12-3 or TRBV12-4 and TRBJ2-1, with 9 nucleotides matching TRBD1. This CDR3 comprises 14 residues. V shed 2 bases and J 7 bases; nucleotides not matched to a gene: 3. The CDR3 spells CASSLTGGWNEQFF. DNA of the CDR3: TGTGCCAGCAGTTTAACAGGGGGCTGGAATGAGCAGTTCTTC.

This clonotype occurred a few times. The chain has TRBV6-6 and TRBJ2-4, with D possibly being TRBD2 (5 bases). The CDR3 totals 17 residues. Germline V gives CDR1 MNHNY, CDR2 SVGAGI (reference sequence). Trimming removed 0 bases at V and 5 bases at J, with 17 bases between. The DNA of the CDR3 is TGTGCCAGCAGTTACTCGAGGCCTCCGGCGGGTCAAAACATTCAGTACTTC. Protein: CASSYSRPPAGQNIQYF.

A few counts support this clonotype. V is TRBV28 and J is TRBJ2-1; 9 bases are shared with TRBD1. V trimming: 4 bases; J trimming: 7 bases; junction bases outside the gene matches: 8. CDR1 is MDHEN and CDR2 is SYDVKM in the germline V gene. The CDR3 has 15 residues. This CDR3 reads CASSSPGQGGNEQFF. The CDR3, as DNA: TGTGCCAGCAGTTCGCCGGGACAGGGAGGTAATGAGCAGTTCTTC.

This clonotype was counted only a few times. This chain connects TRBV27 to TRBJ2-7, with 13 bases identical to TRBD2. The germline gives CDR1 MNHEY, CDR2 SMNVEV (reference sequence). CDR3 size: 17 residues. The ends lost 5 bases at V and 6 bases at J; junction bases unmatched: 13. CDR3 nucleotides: TGTGCCAGCAGTACCCTTACTAGCGGGAGGGCCCTCGGCGAGCAGTACTTC. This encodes CASSTLTSGRALGEQYF.